This T cell receptor beta chain was captured by sequencing in a study of blood T cell repertoires in COVID-19. Overall study context: The United States, Italy and Spain provided the acute and convalescent COVID-19 samples.

Data came from immunoSEQ multiplex PCR; TCRdb stores just in-frame clones and leaves some out. This sample has approximately 300,000 clones, with around 87% found just once. The cohort comprised adults aged roughly 18 to 100 years residing in approximately 25 US areas. Trimming cost V 9 bases and J 4 bases, with 16 bases left between them. The germline V gene encodes CDR1 LNHDA and CDR2 SQIVND (reference sequence). The length of the CDR3 is 15 residues. The TCR originated in a woman in her thirties who had recovered from COVID-19. Source material: PBMCs or T cells enriched from blood (not recorded which). The chain combines TRBV19 with TRBJ2-6, with D maybe TRBD2 (6 bases). The CDR3 DNA reads as TGTGCCAGCAGGGAGGCGGTGTACGGGGCCAACGTCCTGACTTTC. Its protein product is CASREAVYGANVLTF.